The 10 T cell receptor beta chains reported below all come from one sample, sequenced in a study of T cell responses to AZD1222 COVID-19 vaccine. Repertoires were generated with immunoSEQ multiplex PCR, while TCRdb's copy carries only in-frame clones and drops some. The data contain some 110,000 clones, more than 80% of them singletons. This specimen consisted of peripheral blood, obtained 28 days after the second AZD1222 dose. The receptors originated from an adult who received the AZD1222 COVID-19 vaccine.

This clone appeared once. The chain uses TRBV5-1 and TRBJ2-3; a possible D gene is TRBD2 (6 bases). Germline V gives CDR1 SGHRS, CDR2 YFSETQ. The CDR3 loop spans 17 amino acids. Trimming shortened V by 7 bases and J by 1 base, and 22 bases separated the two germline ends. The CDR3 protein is CASAVSTGGTRTDTQYF. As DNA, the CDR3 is TGCGCCAGCGCTGTTTCAACCGGGGGTACCCGCACAGATACGCAGTATTTT.

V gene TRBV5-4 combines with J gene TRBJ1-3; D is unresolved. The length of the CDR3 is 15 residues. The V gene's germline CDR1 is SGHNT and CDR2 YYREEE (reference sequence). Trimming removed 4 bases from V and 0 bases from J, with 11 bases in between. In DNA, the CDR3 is TGTGCCAGCAGCGCGGGTCAACTCTCTGGAAACACCATATATTTT. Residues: CASSAGQLSGNTIYF.

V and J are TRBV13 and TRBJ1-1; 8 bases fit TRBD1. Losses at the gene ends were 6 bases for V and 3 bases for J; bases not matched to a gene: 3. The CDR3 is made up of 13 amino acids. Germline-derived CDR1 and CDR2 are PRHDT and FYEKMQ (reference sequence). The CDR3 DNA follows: TGTGCCAGCAGTGTACAGGGGGACACTGAAGCTTTCTTT. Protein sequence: CASSVQGDTEAFF.

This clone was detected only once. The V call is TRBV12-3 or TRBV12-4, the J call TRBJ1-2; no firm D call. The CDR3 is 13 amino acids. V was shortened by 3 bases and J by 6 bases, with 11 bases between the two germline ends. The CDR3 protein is CASSLAAGNGYTF. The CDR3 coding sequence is TGTGCCAGCAGTTTGGCCGCCGGGAATGGCTACACCTTC.

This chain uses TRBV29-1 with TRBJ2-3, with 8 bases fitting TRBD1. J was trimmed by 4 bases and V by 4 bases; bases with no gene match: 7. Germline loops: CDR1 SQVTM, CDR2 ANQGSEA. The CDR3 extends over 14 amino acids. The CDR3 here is CSVGQGSGADTQYF. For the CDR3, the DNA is TGCAGCGTTGGACAGGGGTCAGGTGCAGATACGCAGTATTTT.

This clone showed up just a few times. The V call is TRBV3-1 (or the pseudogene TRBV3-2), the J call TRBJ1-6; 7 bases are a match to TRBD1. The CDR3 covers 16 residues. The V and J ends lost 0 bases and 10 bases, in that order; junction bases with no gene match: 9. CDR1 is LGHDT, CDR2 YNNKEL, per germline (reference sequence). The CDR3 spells CASSQDQGDSGSPLHF. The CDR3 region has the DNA TGTGCCAGCAGCCAAGATCAGGGGGACTCTGGGTCACCCCTCCACTTT.

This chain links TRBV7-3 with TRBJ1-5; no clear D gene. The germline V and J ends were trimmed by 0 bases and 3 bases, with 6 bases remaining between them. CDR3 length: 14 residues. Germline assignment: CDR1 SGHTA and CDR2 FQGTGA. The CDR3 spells CASSLTGLNQPQHF. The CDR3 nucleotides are TGTGCCAGCAGCTTAACAGGCCTCAATCAGCCCCAGCATTTT.

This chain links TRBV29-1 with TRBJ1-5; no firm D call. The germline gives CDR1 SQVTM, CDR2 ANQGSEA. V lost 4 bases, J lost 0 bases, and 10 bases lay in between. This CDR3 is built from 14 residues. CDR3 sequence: CSVASGNSNQPQHF. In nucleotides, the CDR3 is TGCAGCGTTGCGTCTGGAAATAGCAATCAGCCCCAGCATTTT.

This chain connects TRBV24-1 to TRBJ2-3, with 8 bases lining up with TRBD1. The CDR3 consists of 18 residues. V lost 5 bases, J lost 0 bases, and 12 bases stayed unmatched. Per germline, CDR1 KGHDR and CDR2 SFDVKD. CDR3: CATSARGQGPVSTDTQYF. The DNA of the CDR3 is TGTGCCACCAGTGCCCGAGGACAGGGACCCGTTAGCACAGATACGCAGTATTTT.

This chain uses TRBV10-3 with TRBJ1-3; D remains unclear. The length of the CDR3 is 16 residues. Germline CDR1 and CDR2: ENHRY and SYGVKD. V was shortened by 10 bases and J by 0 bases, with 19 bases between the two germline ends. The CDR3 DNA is TGTGCCACCTTGGGGATGAGCAGGAACTCTGGAAACACCATATATTTT. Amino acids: CATLGMSRNSGNTIYF.